In this sample, the clone carrying this TCR delta chain turned up a few times. TCRdb reanalyzed the reads using CATT. The sample contains about 2,500 delta-chain clones, just over 45% of which appear only once. The data derive from a study of gamma-delta chains in newborns, infants, children. Study overall: Microbial exposure reportedly drives polyclonal innate γδ T cell expansion after birth.

V was cut by 0 bases and J by 7 bases, with 18 bases left in between. The CDR3 spans 16 residues. Germline V gene lookup returns CDR1 TSWWSYY and CDR2 QGS. This receptor was taken from a child who received the measles vaccine. The chain carries TRDV1 and TRDJ1; perhaps TRDD3 as D (5 bases). This material consisted of blood, taken at baseline. CDR3 coding DNA: TGTGCTCTTGGGGAACTAGGATTGGTAGAGGGGGTTAAACTCATCTTT. The encoded protein is CALGELGLVEGVKLIF.